These T cell receptor beta chains were read from a single sample in a study of a mutant IDH1 vaccine in newly diagnosed glioma. Their cognate antigens are unknown. Sequencing used immunoSEQ multiplex PCR; TCRdb keeps in-frame clones, though not all of them. The sample includes tens of thousands of clones, around 93% of them seen just once. The material was PBMCs, obtained from a glioma patient whose treatment included an IDH1 peptide vaccine. The receptors were sampled from a man between 45 and 60 years old with glioma. Each CDR3 is given with its conserved first and last residue. Fields, in order: D gene, clone size, V gene, J gene, CDR3 DNA, CDR3 protein. A D gene is named only where the DNA matches it firmly. Size is omitted from some rows. Given values are once, few, many or a class for expanded clones.

.,.,TRBV5-4,TRBJ1-2,TGTGCCAGCAGCTTCCCTATTGGAGCTAACTATGGCTACACCTTC,CASSFPIGANYGYTF
.,.,TRBV9,TRBJ2-5,TGTGCCAGCAGCGCCGGGGGACCCACATGGGATACCCAGTACTTC,CASSAGGPTWDTQYF
TRBD2,.,TRBV7-7,TRBJ2-5,TGTGCTAGCAGCTTAGGGGCTAGCGGGAATCTAAAAGAGACCCAGTACTTC,CASSLGASGNLKETQYF
.,once,TRBV30,TRBJ1-5,TGTGCCTGGAGTGTGGCCAATTCGGGCCCAAGCAATCAGCCCCAGCATTTT,CAWSVANSGPSNQPQHF
.,.,TRBV21-1,TRBJ2-5,TGTGCCAGTACGGGGGGGACCCAGTACTTC,CASTGGTQYF
TRBD1,.,TRBV29-1,TRBJ2-2,TGCAGCGCCGCAAGGGGGCGGGCCGGGGAGCTGTTTTTT,CSAARGRAGELFF
.,.,TRBV28,TRBJ2-5,TGTGCCAGCACCAACTCCACAGGGTCACGGACCCAGTACTTC,CASTNSTGSRTQYF
.,.,TRBV19,TRBJ1-1,TGTGCCAGTAGTATATTAGCAAACACTGAAGCTTTCTTT,CASSILANTEAFF
.,once,TRBV7-6,TRBJ2-7,TGTGCCAGCAGCCTCGGACAAGGAGGGTACGAGCAGTACTTC,CASSLGQGGYEQYF
.,.,TRBV6-1,TRBJ1-3,TGTGCCAGCAGTGAAGAGGGTTGGAGTGGAAACACCATATATTTT,CASSEEGWSGNTIYF